This T cell receptor (beta chain) is drawn from a study of cytomegalovirus exposure and HLA in healthy donors. Overall study findings and caveats: In a later analysis, HLA-C alleles had the fewest associated TCRs, DRB1 alleles the most.

The PCR made use of 60 Vbeta and 13 Jbeta primers. Here immunoSEQ multiplex PCR was the method, and the copy in TCRdb shows in-frame clones only, minus some. The sample yields 170,000 or so clones, roughly 80% seen once. This clone was detected only once. The antigen remains undetermined. Germline V gene sequence: CDR1 MNHEY, CDR2 SMNVEV (reference sequence). The CDR3 runs to 14 residues. V was clipped by 5 bases and J by 5 bases, with 10 bases between them. Sequencing was carried out using PBMCs. The V call is TRBV27, the J call TRBJ1-6, with D possibly matching TRBD1 (5 bases). The receptor's source is a woman aged 45-65 years in good health and CMV-seropositive. The CDR3 nucleotides read TGTGCCAGCAGTCCGAGACAGAATAATTCACCCCTCCACTTT. Amino acids: CASSPRQNNSPLHF.